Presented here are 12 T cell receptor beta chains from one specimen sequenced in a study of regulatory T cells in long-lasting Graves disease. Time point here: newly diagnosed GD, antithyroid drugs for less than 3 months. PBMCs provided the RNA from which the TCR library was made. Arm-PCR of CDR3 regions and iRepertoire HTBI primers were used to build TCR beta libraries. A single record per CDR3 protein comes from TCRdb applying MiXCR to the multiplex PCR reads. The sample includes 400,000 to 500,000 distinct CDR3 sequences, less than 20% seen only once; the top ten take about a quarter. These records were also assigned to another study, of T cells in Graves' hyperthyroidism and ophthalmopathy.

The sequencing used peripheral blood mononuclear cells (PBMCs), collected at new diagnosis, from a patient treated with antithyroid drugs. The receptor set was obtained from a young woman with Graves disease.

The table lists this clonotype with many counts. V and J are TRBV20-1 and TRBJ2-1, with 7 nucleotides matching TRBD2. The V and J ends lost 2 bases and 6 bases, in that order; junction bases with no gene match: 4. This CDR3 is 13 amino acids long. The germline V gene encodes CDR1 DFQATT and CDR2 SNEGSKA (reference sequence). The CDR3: CSARRDYANEQFF. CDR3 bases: TGCAGTGCTAGACGGGACTACGCCAATGAGCAGTTCTTC.

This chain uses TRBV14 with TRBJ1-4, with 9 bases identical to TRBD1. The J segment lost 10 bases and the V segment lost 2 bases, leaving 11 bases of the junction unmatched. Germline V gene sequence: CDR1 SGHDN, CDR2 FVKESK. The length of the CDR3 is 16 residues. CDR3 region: CASSQRVGQGSGKLFF. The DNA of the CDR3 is TGTGCCAGCAGCCAACGGGTAGGACAGGGGTCCGGAAAACTGTTTTTT.

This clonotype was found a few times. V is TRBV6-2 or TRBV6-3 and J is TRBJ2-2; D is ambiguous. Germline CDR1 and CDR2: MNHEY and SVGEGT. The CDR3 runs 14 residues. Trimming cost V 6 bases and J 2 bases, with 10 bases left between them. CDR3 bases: TGTGCCAGCAGAGGTTCGGGTAACACCGGGGAGCTGTTTTTT. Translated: CASRGSGNTGELFF.

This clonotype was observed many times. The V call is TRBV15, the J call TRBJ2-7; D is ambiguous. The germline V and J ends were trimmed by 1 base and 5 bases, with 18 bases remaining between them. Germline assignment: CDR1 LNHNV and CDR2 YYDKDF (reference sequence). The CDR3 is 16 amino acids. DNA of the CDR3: TGTGCCACCAGCAGAGCTTTAGGGAATGGGTTGGACGAGCAGTACTTC. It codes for CATSRALGNGLDEQYF.

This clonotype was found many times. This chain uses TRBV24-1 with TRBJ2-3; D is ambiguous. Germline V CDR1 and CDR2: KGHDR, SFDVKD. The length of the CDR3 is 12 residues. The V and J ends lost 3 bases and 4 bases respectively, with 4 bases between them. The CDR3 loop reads CATSDSADTQYF. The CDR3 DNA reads TGTGCCACCAGTGATAGTGCAGATACGCAGTATTTT.

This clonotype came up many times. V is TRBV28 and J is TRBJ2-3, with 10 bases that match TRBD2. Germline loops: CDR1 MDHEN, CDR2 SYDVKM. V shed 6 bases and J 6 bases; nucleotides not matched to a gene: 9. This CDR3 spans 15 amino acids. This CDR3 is CASRPSGRAADTQYF. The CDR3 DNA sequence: TGTGCCAGCAGACCCAGCGGGAGGGCCGCGGATACGCAGTATTTT.

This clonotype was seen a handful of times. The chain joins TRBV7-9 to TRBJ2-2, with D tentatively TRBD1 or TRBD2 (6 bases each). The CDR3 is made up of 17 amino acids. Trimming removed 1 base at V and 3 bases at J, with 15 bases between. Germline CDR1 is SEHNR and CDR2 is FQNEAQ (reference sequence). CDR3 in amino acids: CASSLVGGTPYTGELFF. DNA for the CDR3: TGTGCCAGCAGCTTAGTAGGCGGGACACCTTACACCGGGGAGCTGTTTTTT.

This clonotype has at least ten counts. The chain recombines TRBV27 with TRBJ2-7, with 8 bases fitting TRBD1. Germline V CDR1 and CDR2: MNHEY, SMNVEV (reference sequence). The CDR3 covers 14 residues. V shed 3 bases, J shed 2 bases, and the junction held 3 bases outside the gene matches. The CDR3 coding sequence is TGTGCCAGCAGTTTGACAGGGGACCCCTACGAGCAGTACTTC. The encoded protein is CASSLTGDPYEQYF.

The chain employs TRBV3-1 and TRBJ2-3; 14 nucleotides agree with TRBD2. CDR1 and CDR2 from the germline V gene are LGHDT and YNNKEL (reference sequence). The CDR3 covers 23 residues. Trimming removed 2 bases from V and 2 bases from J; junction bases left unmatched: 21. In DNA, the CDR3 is TGTGCCAGCAGCCAATTCAACATAGCCGGGACTAGCGGGAGACCCGTCCTCACAGATACGCAGTATTTT. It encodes CASSQFNIAGTSGRPVLTDTQYF.

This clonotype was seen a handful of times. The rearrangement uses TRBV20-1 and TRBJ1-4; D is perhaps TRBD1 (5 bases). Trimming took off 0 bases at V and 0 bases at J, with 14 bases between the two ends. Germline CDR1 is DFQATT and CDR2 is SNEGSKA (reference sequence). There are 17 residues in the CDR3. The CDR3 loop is CSARDFQGEATNEKLFF. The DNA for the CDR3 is TGCAGTGCTAGAGATTTCCAGGGAGAAGCAACTAATGAAAAACTGTTTTTT.

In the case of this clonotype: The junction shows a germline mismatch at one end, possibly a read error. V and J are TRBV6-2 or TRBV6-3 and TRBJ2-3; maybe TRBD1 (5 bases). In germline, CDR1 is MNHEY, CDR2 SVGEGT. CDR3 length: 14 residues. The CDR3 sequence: CASSWTSDTDRQYF. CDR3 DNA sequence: TGTGCCAGCAGTTGGACGTCGGACACAGATAGGCAGTATTTT.

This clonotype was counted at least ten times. CDR3 sequence: CASSLSRLAGVSYNEQFF. CDR3 nucleotide sequence: TGTGCCAGCAGCTTAAGTCGGCTAGCGGGAGTGTCCTACAATGAGCAGTTCTTC. The V and J genes are TRBV7-2 and TRBJ2-1; 10 bases are shared with TRBD2. Losses at the gene ends were 2 bases for V and 1 base for J; bases not matched to a gene: 8. The CDR3 has 18 amino acids. Germline values: CDR1 SGHTA, CDR2 FQGNSA. The whole variable domain, filled in from reference TRBV7-2 and TRBJ2-1, reads GAGVSQSPSNKVTEKGKDVELRCDPISGHTALYWYRQSLGQGLEFLIYFQGNSAPDKSGLPSDRFSAERTGGSVSTLTIQRTQQEDSAVYLCASSLSRLAGVSYNEQFFGPGTRLTVL.